The present entry profiles one T cell receptor (beta chain) with its context. Its antigen is undetermined. UMI-labeled TRB cDNA libraries were prepared by 5' RACE. TCRdb re-called the 5' RACE reads; one entry per CDR3 protein, DNA not given. This table holds under 65,000 distinct CDR3 sequences. These data are taken from a study of CXCR3-negative and CXCR3-positive naive CD8 T cells. Overall study: The libraries together contributed about 130 million TRB reads, each supplying about 1.5 +/- 0.3 million.

Study-level findings and limits: Whereas memory cells differed, naive CXCR3-negative and CXCR3-positive cells shared similar TRBV-TRBJ usage. For the naive subsets, surface CD5 was similar, and TCR strength was inferred from TRB CDR3 properties.

Researchers reported sorting every CD8+ T cell subset in triplicate, roughly 290,000 cells per sort. Specimen: memory CD8+ T cells from blood. The source is a human donor in good health. Some clones in this sample may be carry-over from other donors' samples.

This CDR3 reads CATSRDLKGEISYEQYF. This chain links TRBV15 with TRBJ2-7. The CDR3 totals 17 residues. CDR1 and CDR2 from the germline V gene are LNHNV and YYDKDF (reference sequence).